Below are 31 T cell receptor beta chains sequenced from a single sample in a study of Ad26.COV2.S vaccination and SARS-CoV-2 variants (dated by TCRdb to the early 2020s). Library generation was performed with the immunoSEQ multiplex PCR assay. The clones in this table, taken by TCRdb from immuneACCESS, are in-frame only. Not every clone is retained; where verified, under half of the shortfall comes from an unresolved V gene, and the cause of the rest is unknown. This sample has over 300,000 clones in its table, and under 90% of those were observed once. Around 7.3% of the sample goes to the ten largest clones. In the paper's terms, the treatment or condition label means: about 20 received Ad26.COV2.S at low or high dose, single or two shots; several received placebo; per-sample allocation not given. Repertoires of vaccine and placebo recipients were sequenced from samples taken on day 63 after the first injection.

The sample in question was peripheral blood, obtained in a trial of Ad26.COV2.S vaccine versus placebo. Receptors originate from a person between 18 and 65 years old who received the Ad26.COV2.S COVID-19 vaccine or a placebo.

This CDR3 is CASSLDMGGYYTEAFF. The DNA of the CDR3 is TGTGCCAGCAGCTTAGATATGGGGGGATACTACACTGAAGCTTTCTTT. This chain links TRBV7-9 with TRBJ1-1; D might be TRBD1 (5 bases). Between the trimmed V and J ends, which lost 1 base and 3 bases, there was a span of 15 bases. This CDR3 has 16 residues. Germline CDR1 and CDR2: SEHNR and FQNEAQ (reference sequence).

The V gene is TRBV28, the J gene TRBJ1-6; D is uncertain. The CDR3 is 12 amino acids. Germline V lookup: CDR1 MDHEN, CDR2 SYDVKM. Trimming took 9 bases from V and 10 from J, leaving 13 bases between them. The CDR3 loop is CASRPLGSPLHF. The CDR3 DNA reads as TGTGCCAGTCGTCCCCTGGGGTCACCCCTCCACTTT. The full variable domain, its missing parts supplied by reference TRBV28 and TRBJ1-6, is DVKVTQSSRYLVKRTGEKVFLECVQDMDHENMFWYRQDPGLGLRLIYFSYDVKMKEKGDIPEGYSVSREKKERFSLILESASTNQTSMYLCASRPLGSPLHFGNGTRLTVT.

This rearrangement joins TRBV18 to TRBJ1-2; the match to TRBD1 covers 9 bases. The CDR3 sequence is 15 residues long. Germline assignment: CDR1 KGHSH and CDR2 LQKENI. Trimming cost V 2 bases and J 3 bases; bases outside gene matches: 4. CDR3 protein: CASSPGTGLHYGYTF. The CDR3 DNA follows: TGTGCCAGCTCACCAGGGACAGGGTTGCACTATGGCTACACCTTC. Using reference TRBV18 and TRBJ1-2 for the parts outside the CDR3, the full variable domain is NAGVMQNPRHLVRRRGQEARLRCSPMKGHSHVYWYRQLPEEGLKFMVYLQKENIIDESGMPKERFSAEFPKEGPSILRIQQVVRGDSAAYFCASSPGTGLHYGYTFGSGTRLTVV.

This sequence joins TRBV19 and TRBJ1-2, with D perhaps TRBD1 (5 bases). Trimming took 5 bases from V and 5 from J, leaving 15 bases between them. CDR1 and CDR2 (germline): LNHDA, SQIVND (reference sequence). CDR3 length: 14 amino acids. CDR3: CASSPRGLEYGYTF. The CDR3 nucleotides are TGTGCCAGTAGTCCGAGGGGCCTGGAGTATGGCTACACCTTC.

CDR3 amino acids: CASSQEALDNTEAFF. In DNA, the CDR3 is TGCGCCAGCAGCCAAGAAGCCTTGGACAACACTGAAGCTTTCTTT. The chain joins TRBV4-3 to TRBJ1-1; no clear D. The V gene's germline CDR1 is LGHNA and CDR2 YSLEER. V lost 0 bases and J lost 2, with 10 bases in between. The CDR3 runs 15 residues.

The sample holds one count of this clone. V and J are TRBV7-9 and TRBJ2-3, with a possible D match to TRBD2 (6 bases). V lost 5 bases to trimming and J lost 12 bases, with 15 bases between them. This CDR3 is 12 amino acids long. The V gene's germline CDR1 is SEHNR and CDR2 FQNEAQ (reference sequence). DNA for the CDR3: TGTGCCAGCAGCATGGGGGGAGAATTTCAGTATTTT. Protein product: CASSMGGEFQYF.

The table lists this clone with a count of one. The genes are TRBV12-1 and TRBJ2-1. TRBV12-1 is noted as a pseudogene. There are 18 residues in the CDR3. The CDR3 region is CASSFRGRGDQPYNEQFF. The CDR3 DNA reads TGTGCCAGCAGCTTCAGGGGAAGGGGGGACCAACCCTACAATGAGCAGTTCTTC.

V is TRBV20-1 and J is TRBJ2-1, with no clear D. The germline CDR1 and CDR2 sequences are DFQATT and SNEGSKA (reference sequence). This CDR3 region has 11 residues. The CDR3 region is CSYPGPHEQFF. The DNA of the CDR3 is TGCTCTTACCCCGGACCCCATGAGCAGTTCTTC.

The gene calls are TRBV4-2 and TRBJ1-4; 7 nucleotides match TRBD1. Germline V gene sequence: CDR1 LGHNA, CDR2 YNFKEQ. Trimming took 2 bases from V and 8 from J; bases not matched to a gene: 8. The CDR3 sequence is 15 residues long. The CDR3 here is CASSQRTGEDEKLFF. The CDR3 DNA follows: TGTGCCAGCAGCCAACGAACAGGGGAAGACGAAAAACTGTTTTTT.

The chain is built from TRBV25-1 and TRBJ1-6, with D hard to call. Germline CDR1 MGHDK, CDR2 SYGVNS. V lost 7 bases and J lost 6, with 16 bases in between. The CDR3 covers 15 residues. The CDR3: CASTDSGRGNSPLHF. CDR3 coding DNA: TGTGCCAGCACGGATTCTGGACGGGGTAATTCACCCCTCCACTTT.

The V call is TRBV11-3, the J call TRBJ1-3, with no clear D. V lost 1 base, J lost 5 bases, and 3 bases lay in between. Germline V gene data show CDR1 as SGHNT and CDR2 as YENEEA. This CDR3 spans 12 amino acids. CDR3 nucleotide sequence: TGTGCCAGCAGCTTAGTGAGAAACACCATATATTTT. This codes for CASSLVRNTIYF.

The chain is built from TRBV6-5 and TRBJ1-2; D is unresolved. Per germline, CDR1 MNHEY and CDR2 SVGAGI. The CDR3 is made up of 15 amino acids. V was pared by 3 bases and J by 8 bases, with 19 bases between. CDR3: CASSYSSGRPSGYTF. DNA of the CDR3: TGTGCCAGCAGTTATTCTTCCGGGCGACCTAGCGGCTACACCTTC.

The chain recombines TRBV19 with TRBJ2-1; no clear D. From germline, CDR1 is LNHDA and CDR2 SQIVND (reference sequence). Trimming took 2 bases from V and 2 from J, leaving 10 bases between them. CDR3 length equals 15 residues. CDR3 in amino acids: CASSIRRFTYNEQFF. CDR3 sequence (DNA): TGTGCCAGTAGTATAAGGCGATTCACCTACAATGAGCAGTTCTTC.

The J gene is TRBJ2-3, the V gene TRBV25-1; TRBD2 matches at 13 bases. The CDR3 is 14 amino acids. V shed 10 bases, J shed 3 bases, and the junction held 4 bases outside the gene matches. In germline, CDR1 is MGHDK, CDR2 SYGVNS. In DNA, the CDR3 is TGTGCCATTTCGGGACTAGCGGGGACAGATACGCAGTATTTT. This sequence encodes CAISGLAGTDTQYF.

This clone was observed a single time. The chain links TRBV9 to TRBJ2-2, with D possibly matching TRBD2 (6 bases). The CDR3 is made up of 15 amino acids. V was cut by 0 bases and J by 7 bases, with 13 bases left in between. The germline V gene has CDR1 SGDLS and CDR2 YYNGEE. The CDR3 here is CASSVDGRIGGELFF. The CDR3 DNA reads TGTGCCAGCAGCGTAGACGGGAGAATAGGCGGGGAGCTGTTTTTT.

The J gene is TRBJ2-1, the V gene TRBV7-6; no reliable D call. The germline V gene encodes CDR1 SGHVS and CDR2 FNYEAQ. Trimming took off 1 base at V and 0 bases at J, with 16 bases between the two ends. CDR3 length: 18 residues. Here the CDR3 reads CASSLVRARTSSYNEQFF. CDR3 DNA sequence: TGTGCCAGCAGCTTAGTAAGGGCCAGGACGAGCTCCTACAATGAGCAGTTCTTC.

The chain has TRBV24-1 and TRBJ1-3; tentatively, D is TRBD1 (5 bases). Per germline, CDR1 KGHDR and CDR2 SFDVKD. This CDR3 has 19 residues. V was shortened by 1 base and J by 2 bases, with 20 bases between the two germline ends. The CDR3 here is CATSDFNPPPGRAGNTIYF. CDR3 DNA sequence: TGTGCCACCAGTGATTTTAACCCCCCCCCTGGCAGGGCTGGAAACACCATATATTTT.

The chain is built from TRBV27 and TRBJ2-1; D may be TRBD2 (5 bases). Germline V gives CDR1 MNHEY, CDR2 SMNVEV (reference sequence). The V end lost 2 bases, the J end lost 6 bases, and 11 bases lay between the germline ends. This CDR3 comprises 14 residues. CDR3 protein: CASSLIGGFNEQFF. The CDR3 nucleotides are TGTGCCAGCAGTTTAATAGGAGGTTTCAATGAGCAGTTCTTC.

This chain connects TRBV7-8 to TRBJ1-3; the D gene is possibly TRBD1 (5 bases). Germline V gene sequence: CDR1 SGHVS, CDR2 FQNEAQ. The CDR3 loop spans 14 amino acids. V dropped 3 bases and J dropped 4 bases, with 10 bases sitting between them. CDR3 amino acids: CASSLQGSGNTIYF. In DNA, the CDR3 is TGTGCCAGCAGCTTGCAGGGATCCGGAAACACCATATATTTT.

The chain carries TRBV12-3 or TRBV12-4 and TRBJ1-5; no clear D. CDR3 length: 13 amino acids. With 6 bases removed from V and 4 bases from J, the gap between germline ends came to 10 bases. CDR3 amino acids: CASRGLPNQPQHF. DNA of the CDR3: TGTGCCAGCAGGGGCCTTCCAAATCAGCCCCAGCATTTT.

The rearrangement uses TRBV19 and TRBJ2-6; D perhaps matches TRBD2 (5 bases). V dropped 5 bases and J dropped 4 bases, with 9 bases sitting between them. CDR1 is LNHDA, CDR2 SQIVND, per germline (reference sequence). This CDR3 is 14 amino acids long. The CDR3 DNA reads as TGTGCCAGTAGTGGACGGGAAGGGGCCAACGTCCTGACTTTC. Amino acid sequence: CASSGREGANVLTF.

V is TRBV3-1 (or the pseudogene TRBV3-2) and J is TRBJ2-3; D ambiguous. Germline CDR1 LGHDT, CDR2 YNNKEL (reference sequence). The CDR3 is 14 residues long. The germline V and J ends were trimmed by 1 base and 2 bases, with 7 bases remaining between them. Here the CDR3 DNA reads TGTGCCAGCAGCCAAGGGGCTAACACAGATACGCAGTATTTT. This sequence encodes CASSQGANTDTQYF.

This chain connects TRBV4-3 to TRBJ2-6; a weak D match, TRBD2 (7 bases). Germline V gene data show CDR1 as LGHNA and CDR2 as YSLEER. The CDR3 length is 18 residues. V was trimmed by 4 bases and J by 4 bases, leaving 20 bases between them. The CDR3 coding sequence is TGCGCCAGCAGCCCCGCCGTAGGGGGGGCGTACGGGGCCAACGTCCTGACTTTC. Its protein is CASSPAVGGAYGANVLTF.

V is TRBV9 and J is TRBJ2-1, with 11 bases that match TRBD2. Germline CDR1 reads SGDLS; CDR2 reads YYNGEE. With V trimmed by 4 bases and J by 9 bases, 12 bases remained unmatched. CDR3 length: 16 residues. Written as DNA, the CDR3 is TGTGCCAGCAGCCCTCGGACTAGCGGGTGGCTGGGTGAGCAGTTCTTC. As protein: CASSPRTSGWLGEQFF.

The chain recombines TRBV4-3 with TRBJ2-1, with no clear D. V was clipped by 2 bases and J by 9 bases, with 11 bases between them. CDR3 length equals 13 residues. Per the germline V gene, CDR1 is LGHNA and CDR2 is YSLEER. The chain's CDR3 is CASSQLADSEQFF. In DNA form, the CDR3 reads TGCGCCAGCAGCCAATTGGCAGATAGTGAGCAGTTCTTC.

The chain is built from TRBV5-8 and TRBJ1-6; 7 bases map to TRBD1. CDR1 is SGHTS and CDR2 is YDEGEE in the germline V gene. Trimming removed 7 bases from V and 11 bases from J; junction bases left unmatched: 15. The CDR3 sequence is 15 residues long. The CDR3 DNA follows: TGTGCCAGCCAGCTCTACCGGGACAGAAGTCCACCCCTCCACTTT. Translating gives CASQLYRDRSPPLHF. Full variable domain (outside the CDR3, taken from reference TRBV5-8 and TRBJ1-6): EAGVTQSPTHLIKTRGQQATLRCSPISGHTSVYWYQQALGLGLQFLLWYDEGEERNRGNFPPRFSGRQFPNYSSELNVNALELEDSALYLCASQLYRDRSPPLHFGNGTRLTVT.

The J gene is TRBJ2-3, the V gene TRBV6-1; a possible D gene is TRBD2 (6 bases). Germline V gives CDR1 MNHNS, CDR2 SASEGT. The CDR3 extends over 15 amino acids. V was cut by 2 bases and J by 4 bases, with 13 bases left in between. The CDR3 sequence is CASSESGGASDTQYF. DNA for the CDR3: TGTGCCAGCAGTGAAAGTGGCGGGGCTTCAGATACGCAGTATTTT.

The chain combines TRBV11-3 with TRBJ2-3; 10 nucleotides match TRBD2. Germline V gene sequence: CDR1 SGHNT, CDR2 YENEEA. J was trimmed by 0 bases and V by 5 bases; bases with no gene match: 5. The CDR3 loop spans 16 amino acids. CDR3 in amino acids: CASSLRTSGSTDTQYF. The CDR3 bases are TGTGCCAGCAGCCTCCGGACTAGCGGAAGCACAGATACGCAGTATTTT.

This chain uses TRBV18 with TRBJ2-7; tentative D call: TRBD2 (5 bases). CDR3 length equals 13 residues. CDR1 is KGHSH, CDR2 LQKENI, per germline. Trimming cost V 0 bases and J 5 bases, with 8 bases left between them. CDR3 protein: CASSPPSGNEQYF. CDR3 DNA sequence: TGTGCCAGCTCACCACCGTCGGGAAACGAGCAGTACTTC.

The gene calls are TRBV10-3 and TRBJ1-4; D not certain. Deletions cut 6 bases from V and 10 bases from J, with 15 bases between. Germline CDR1 and CDR2: ENHRY and SYGVKD. The CDR3 has 13 amino acids. The CDR3 nucleotides are TGTGCCATCAGAAGGGAAAGCCGCGGAAAACTGTTTTTT. Protein: CAIRRESRGKLFF.

The chain uses TRBV12-5 and TRBJ1-6; D ambiguous. Germline values: CDR1 LGHNT, CDR2 FRNRAP. V lost 5 bases to trimming and J lost 13 bases, with 21 bases between them. This CDR3 region has 15 residues. The CDR3 sequence: CASGPPRLIIHPLHF. For the CDR3, the DNA is TGTGCTAGTGGTCCCCCGAGGTTGATAATTCACCCCCTCCACTTT. The whole variable domain, filled in from reference TRBV12-5 and TRBJ1-6, reads DARVTQTPRHKVTEMGQEVTMRCQPILGHNTVFWYRQTMMQGLELLAYFRNRAPLDDSGMPKDRFSAEMPDATLATLKIQPSEPRDSAVYFCASGPPRLIIHPLHFGNGTRLTVT.